Listed below are T cell receptor beta chains from one sample, sequenced in a study of beta chain features in type 1 diabetes. This table comes from immunoSEQ multiplex PCR, and its TCRdb copy is limited to in-frame clones, with some not included. The sample lists a few hundred thousand clones; over 11% were seen once. The sequenced material came from naive CD4+ T cells from blood. The receptors come from a man aged 25-45 years in good health. Both conserved end residues are part of each CDR3. A D gene is named only where the DNA matches it firmly. Rows may omit the clone size; those that give it use once, few, many or a size class.

d_call j_call clone_size v_call cdr3_nt cdr3_aa
TRBD2 TRBJ2-3 . TRBV7-6 TGTGCCAGCAGCCTTGGGACTAGCGGGAGGGCCGATACGCAGTATTTT CASSLGTSGRADTQYF
. TRBJ2-3 few TRBV29-1 TGCTCAAGCACCTACACAGATACGCAGTATTTT CSSTYTDTQYF
. TRBJ2-1 . TRBV7-2 TGTGCCAGCAGCTTTTATCAAAGCTCCTACAATGAGCAGTTCTTC CASSFYQSSYNEQFF
. TRBJ2-5 many TRBV30 TGTGCCTGGAGTGTAAAGGGATCTGAGACCCAGTACTTC CAWSVKGSETQYF
. TRBJ1-5 . TRBV30 TGTGCCTGGGGTCATGAGGGACTAAGAGGGCAGCCCCAGCATTTT CAWGHEGLRGQPQHF
TRBD1 TRBJ2-7 . TRBV10-3 TGTGCCATCAGTGTGACAGGGTACGAGCAGTACTTC CAISVTGYEQYF
TRBD2 TRBJ2-5 . TRBV7-2 TGTGCCAGCAGCTTAATAGCGGGGGGGCTCAAGTCCCAGTACTTC CASSLIAGGLKSQYF
TRBD1 TRBJ1-2 few TRBV18 TGTGCCAGCTCACCCGGACAGGGATCTGGCTACACCTTC CASSPGQGSGYTF
. TRBJ2-1 . TRBV30 TGTGCCTGGAGTGTTCTAGCGTTTGCCAATGAGCAGTTCTTC CAWSVLAFANEQFF
TRBD2 TRBJ2-6 . TRBV7-8 TGTGCCAGCAGCTCGGGACTAGCGGGAGGAAGCTCTGGGGCCAACGTCCTGACTTTC CASSSGLAGGSSGANVLTF
. TRBJ1-1 . TRBV18 TGTGCCAGCTCACCAGGGGGGCGAGGGACTGAAGCTTTCTTT CASSPGGRGTEAFF
TRBD1 TRBJ2-7 . TRBV25-1 TGTGCCAAAAAGTCACAGGGGTGGGCGATTGAGTACTTC CAKKSQGWAIEYF
. TRBJ1-3 few TRBV25-1 TGTGCCAGCAGGCCACCGGGACCTGGAAACACCATATATTTT CASRPPGPGNTIYF
. TRBJ1-5 few TRBV9 TGTGCCAGCAGCGTCACGGGACACAATCAGCCCCAGCATTTT CASSVTGHNQPQHF
. TRBJ2-2 . TRBV9 TGTGCCAGCAGCGTAAGCGGTACGAACACCGGGGAGCTGTTTTTT CASSVSGTNTGELFF
. TRBJ1-1 . TRBV4-1 TGCGCCAGCAGCCAAGAATTTCCCCGGTCGGAAGCTTTCTTT CASSQEFPRSEAFF
TRBD2 TRBJ2-1 few TRBV28 TGTGCCAGCAGAATAGCGGGAGGGTCGTACAATGAGCAGTTCTTC CASRIAGGSYNEQFF
. TRBJ1-5 . TRBV27 TGTGCCAGCAGTTTAAACAGGGCTCAGCCCCAGCATTTT CASSLNRAQPQHF
. TRBJ1-1 . TRBV9 TGTGCCAGCAGCGTAGGAAGGGCGCTACGCGGCACTGAAGCTTTCTTT CASSVGRALRGTEAFF
. TRBJ2-7 . TRBV29-1 TGCAGCGTTGAAGGGCCAGGCGGCTACGAGCAGTACTTC CSVEGPGGYEQYF
. TRBJ2-1 . TRBV29-1 TGCAGCGTAGGGACTTCTGTAGGCAATGAGCAGTTCTTC CSVGTSVGNEQFF
. TRBJ2-5 many TRBV7-9 TGTGCCAGCAGCCCACAAGAGACCCAGTACTTC CASSPQETQYF
TRBD1 TRBJ1-6 . TRBV15 TGTGCCACCAGCTGGGGGACAGGGAAGAATTCACCCCTCCACTTT CATSWGTGKNSPLHF
. TRBJ1-5 few TRBV12-5 TGTGCTAGTGGTCTTCATAATCAGCCCCAGCATTTT CASGLHNQPQHF
. TRBJ2-5 few TRBV15 TGTGCCACCAGCCCCCAGGGATTGGGAAGCCAAGAGACCCAGTACTTC CATSPQGLGSQETQYF
. TRBJ1-3 . TRBV9 TGTGCCAGCAGCGTAGTGTCCGTCAATCCGGACACCATATATTTT CASSVVSVNPDTIYF
TRBD2 TRBJ2-5 many TRBV10-3 TGTGCCATCATGGCTAGCGGGAGTGGAGAGACCCAGTACTTC CAIMASGSGETQYF
. TRBJ2-3 . TRBV15 TGTGCCACCAGCAGAGATCTTGGAGCTGATACGCAGTATTTT CATSRDLGADTQYF